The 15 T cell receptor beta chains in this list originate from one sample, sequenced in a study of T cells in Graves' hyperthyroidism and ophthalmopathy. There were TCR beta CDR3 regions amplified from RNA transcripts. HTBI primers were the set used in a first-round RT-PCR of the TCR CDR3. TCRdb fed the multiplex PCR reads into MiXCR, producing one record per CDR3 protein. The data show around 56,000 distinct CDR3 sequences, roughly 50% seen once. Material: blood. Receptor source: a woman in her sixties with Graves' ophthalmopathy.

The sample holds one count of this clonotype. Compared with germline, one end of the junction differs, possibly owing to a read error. The CDR3 bases are TGTGCCATCAGCGCTTCAGGGTCGGATGAAAAACTGTTTTTT. It is translated as CAISASGSDEKLFF. The J gene is TRBJ1-4, the V gene TRBV7-9; D is perhaps TRBD1 (5 bases). The germline CDR1 and CDR2 sequences are SEHNR and FQNEAQ (reference sequence). This CDR3 contains 14 residues.

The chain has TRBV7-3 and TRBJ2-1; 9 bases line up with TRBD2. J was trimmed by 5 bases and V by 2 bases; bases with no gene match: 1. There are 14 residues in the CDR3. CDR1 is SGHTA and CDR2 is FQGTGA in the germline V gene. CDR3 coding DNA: TGTGCCAGCAGCTTAGGGACTAGCAACAATGAGCAGTTCTTC. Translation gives CASSLGTSNNEQFF.

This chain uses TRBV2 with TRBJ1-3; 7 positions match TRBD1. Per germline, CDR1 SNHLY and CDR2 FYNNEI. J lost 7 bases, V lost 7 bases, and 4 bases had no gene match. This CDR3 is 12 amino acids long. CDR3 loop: CASTADRNTIYF. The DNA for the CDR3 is TGTGCCAGCACCGCGGACAGGAACACCATATATTTT.

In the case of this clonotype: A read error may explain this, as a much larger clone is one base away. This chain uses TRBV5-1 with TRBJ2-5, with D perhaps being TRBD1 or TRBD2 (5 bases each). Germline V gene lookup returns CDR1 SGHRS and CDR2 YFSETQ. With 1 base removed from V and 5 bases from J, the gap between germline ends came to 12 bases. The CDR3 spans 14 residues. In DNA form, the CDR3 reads TGCGCCAGCAGCTTGAGCCGGGGCCTGGAGACCCAGTACTTC. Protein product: CASSLSRGLETQYF. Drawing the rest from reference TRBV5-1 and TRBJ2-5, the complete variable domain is KAGVTQTPRYLIKTRGQQVTLSCSPISGHRSVSWYQQTPGQGLQFLFEYFSETQRNKGNFPGRFSGRQFSNSRSEMNVSTLELGDSALYLCASSLSRGLETQYFGPGTRLLVL.

The CDR3 DNA sequence: TGTGCCAGCAGTGACAGACTAGCGGGGTATGGCTACACCTTC. This gives the protein CASSDRLAGYGYTF. The chain is built from TRBV6-5 and TRBJ1-2; possible D gene TRBD1, 5 bases. Trimming pared 5 bases from V and 5 bases from J, leaving 15 bases between. This CDR3 is 14 amino acids long. Germline CDR1 reads MNHEY; CDR2 reads SVGAGI.

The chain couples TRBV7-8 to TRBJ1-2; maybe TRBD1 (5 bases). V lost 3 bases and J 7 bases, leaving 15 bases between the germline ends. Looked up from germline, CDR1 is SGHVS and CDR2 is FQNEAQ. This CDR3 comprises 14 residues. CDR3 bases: TGTGCCAGCAGCTTTGGCGCAGGGAATCGTGGCTACACCTTC. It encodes CASSFGAGNRGYTF. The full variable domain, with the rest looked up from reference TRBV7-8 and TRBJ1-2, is GAGVSQSPRYKVAKRGQDVALRCDPISGHVSLFWYQQALGQGPEFLTYFQNEAQLDKSGLPSDRFFAERPEGSVSTLKIQRTQQEDSAVYLCASSFGAGNRGYTFGSGTRLTVV.

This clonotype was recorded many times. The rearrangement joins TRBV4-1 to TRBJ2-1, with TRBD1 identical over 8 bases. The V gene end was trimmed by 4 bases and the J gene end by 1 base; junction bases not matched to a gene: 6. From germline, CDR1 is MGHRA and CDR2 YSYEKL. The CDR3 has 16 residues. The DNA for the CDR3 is TGCGCCAGCAGCCCTACCCGGGACAGGTCCTACAATGAGCAGTTCTTC. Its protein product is CASSPTRDRSYNEQFF.

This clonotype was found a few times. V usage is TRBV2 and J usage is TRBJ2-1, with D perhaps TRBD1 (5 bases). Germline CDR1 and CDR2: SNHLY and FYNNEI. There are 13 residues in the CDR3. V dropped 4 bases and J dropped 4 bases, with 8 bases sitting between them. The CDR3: CASSVGPYNEQFF. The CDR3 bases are TGTGCCAGCAGTGTGGGGCCTTACAATGAGCAGTTCTTC.

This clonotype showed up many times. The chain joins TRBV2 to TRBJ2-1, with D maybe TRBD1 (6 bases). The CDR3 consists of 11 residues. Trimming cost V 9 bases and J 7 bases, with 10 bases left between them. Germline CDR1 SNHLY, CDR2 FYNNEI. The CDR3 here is CASGQTNEQFF. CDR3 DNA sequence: TGTGCCAGTGGACAGACAAATGAGCAGTTCTTC.

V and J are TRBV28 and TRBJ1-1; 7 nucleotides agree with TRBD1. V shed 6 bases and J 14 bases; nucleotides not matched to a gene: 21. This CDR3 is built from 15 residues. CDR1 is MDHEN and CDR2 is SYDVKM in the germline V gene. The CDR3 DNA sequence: TGTGCCAGCAGGAGATTTAAGGGGGCCCGCACTGGGGCCTTCTTT. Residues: CASRRFKGARTGAFF.

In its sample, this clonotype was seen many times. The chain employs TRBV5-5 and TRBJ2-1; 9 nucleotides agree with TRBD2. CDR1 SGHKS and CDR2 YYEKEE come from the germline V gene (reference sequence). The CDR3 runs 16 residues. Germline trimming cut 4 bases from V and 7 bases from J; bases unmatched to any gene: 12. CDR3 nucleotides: TGTGCCAGCAGCCCTACTAGCGGGCGTCCGGGGAATGAGCAGTTCTTC. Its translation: CASSPTSGRPGNEQFF.

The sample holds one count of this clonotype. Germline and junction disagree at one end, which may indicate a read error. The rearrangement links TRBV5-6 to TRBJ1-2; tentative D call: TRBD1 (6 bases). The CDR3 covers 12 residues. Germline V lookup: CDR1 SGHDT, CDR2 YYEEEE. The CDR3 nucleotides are TGTGCCGGCAGAGGGGGTAGCTATGGCTACACCTTC. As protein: CAGRGGSYGYTF.

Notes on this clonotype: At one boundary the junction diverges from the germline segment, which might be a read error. The CDR3 sequence is CSSSPGDILATNEKLFF. CDR3 nucleotides: TGTTCCAGTAGCCCCGGGGACATACTAGCAACTAATGAAAAACTGTTTTTT. This chain uses TRBV9 with TRBJ1-4, with a possible D match to TRBD1 (6 bases). Germline-derived CDR1 and CDR2 are SGDLS and YYNGEE. This CDR3 contains 17 residues.

CDR3 residues: CASSLSGGRGTEAFF. The CDR3 nucleotides read TGTGCCAGCAGTTTAAGTGGGGGGCGCGGTACTGAAGCTTTCTTT. This chain joins TRBV27 and TRBJ1-1, with D perhaps matching TRBD1 (6 bases). With 2 bases removed from V and 5 bases from J, the gap between germline ends came to 15 bases. Germline V gives CDR1 MNHEY, CDR2 SMNVEV (reference sequence). This CDR3 spans 15 amino acids.

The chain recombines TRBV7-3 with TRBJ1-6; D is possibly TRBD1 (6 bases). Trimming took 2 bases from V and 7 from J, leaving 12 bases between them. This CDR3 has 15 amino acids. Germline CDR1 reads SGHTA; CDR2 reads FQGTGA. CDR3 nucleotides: TGTGCCAGCAGCTTACAGGGGACGAAAAATTCACCCCTCCACTTT. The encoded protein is CASSLQGTKNSPLHF.